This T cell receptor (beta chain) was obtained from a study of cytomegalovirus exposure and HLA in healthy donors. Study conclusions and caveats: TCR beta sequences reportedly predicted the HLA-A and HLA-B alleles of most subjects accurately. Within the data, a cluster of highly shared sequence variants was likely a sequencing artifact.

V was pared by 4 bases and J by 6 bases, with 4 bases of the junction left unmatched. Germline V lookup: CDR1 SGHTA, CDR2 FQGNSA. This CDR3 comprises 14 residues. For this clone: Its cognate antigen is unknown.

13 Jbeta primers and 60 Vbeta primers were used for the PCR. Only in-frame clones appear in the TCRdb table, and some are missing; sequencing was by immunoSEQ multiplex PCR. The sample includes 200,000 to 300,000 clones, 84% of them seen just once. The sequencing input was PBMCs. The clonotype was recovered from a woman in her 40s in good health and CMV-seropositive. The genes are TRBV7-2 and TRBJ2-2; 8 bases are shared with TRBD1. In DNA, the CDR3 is TGTGCCAGCAGCTCGGACAGGGTCCCCGGGGAGCTGTTTTTT. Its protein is CASSSDRVPGELFF.